These 6 T cell receptor beta chains were sequenced from one sample in a study of human T cells and chemical hapten exposure. The time point was: patch test 1, 2 weeks after DPC sensitization. Sample treatment: therapeutic diphenylcyclopropenone sensitization with weekly scalp DPC. Each CDR3 protein is one row after TCRdb ran MiXCR on the RACE reads. The sample consists of around 340,000 distinct CDR3 sequences, under 9% of them appearing once. Sequenced material: whole blood, taken in connection with sensitization to the hapten diphenylcyclopropenone (DPC). All receptors derive from a woman aged 18-35 years with alopecia areata. Some clones in this sample may be carry-over from other donors' samples.

This clonotype occurred many times. The V gene is TRBV11-2, the J gene TRBJ2-7, with D perhaps matching TRBD1 (6 bases). The CDR3 is made up of 13 amino acids. Germline V lookup: CDR1 SGHAT, CDR2 FQNNGV. V lost 5 bases and J lost 0, with 8 bases in between. CDR3 sequence reads: CASSTGISYEQYF. The CDR3 region has the DNA TGTGCCAGCAGCACAGGGATCTCCTACGAGCAGTACTTC. The full variable domain, its missing parts supplied by reference TRBV11-2 and TRBJ2-7, is EAGVAQSPRYKIIEKRQSVAFWCNPISGHATLYWYQQILGQGPKLLIQFQNNGVVDDSQLPKDRFSAERLKGVDSTLKIQPAKLEDSAVYLCASSTGISYEQYFGPGTRLTVT.

V is TRBV6-6 and J is TRBJ1-1; no definite D call. CDR1 is MNHNY and CDR2 is SVGAGI in the germline V gene (reference sequence). The CDR3 consists of 12 residues. The V end lost 4 bases, the J end lost 3 bases, and 6 bases lay between the germline ends. The CDR3 DNA reads TGTGCCAGCAGTTTTCAGGACACTGAAGCTTTCTTT. The encoded protein is CASSFQDTEAFF.

This clonotype was detected many times. The chain couples TRBV6-2 or TRBV6-3 to TRBJ2-5, with D perhaps being TRBD1 or TRBD2 (5 bases each). CDR1 is MNHEY and CDR2 is SVGEGT in the germline V gene. Trimming left V 2 bases short and J 3 bases short, with 10 bases between. This CDR3 has 14 residues. This chain's CDR3 is CASSYVGVEETQYF. In nucleotides, the CDR3 is TGTGCCAGCAGTTACGTGGGGGTAGAAGAGACCCAGTACTTC.

The rearrangement links TRBV4-1 to TRBJ1-2; 10 bases map to TRBD1. CDR1 MGHRA and CDR2 YSYEKL come from the germline V gene. With 3 bases clipped from V and 5 bases from J, the junction kept 6 bases outside the gene matches. This CDR3 contains 15 residues. The CDR3 is CASSQDRGTNYGYTF. The CDR3 DNA reads as TGCGCCAGCAGCCAGGACAGGGGGACGAATTATGGCTACACCTTC.

This clonotype was seen a handful of times. The J gene is TRBJ2-7, the V gene TRBV10-3, with D possibly being TRBD2 (7 bases). Germline V gene sequence: CDR1 ENHRY, CDR2 SYGVKD. V was clipped by 5 bases and J by 5 bases, with 13 bases between them. The length of the CDR3 is 13 residues. Written as DNA, the CDR3 is TGTGCCATCAGTCAAGGGGGGGGAAACGAGCAGTACTTC. It specifies CAISQGGGNEQYF.

This clonotype was observed once. The CDR3 does not end in the conserved phenylalanine or tryptophan, so this is likely a read error. The chain links TRBV12-3 or TRBV12-4 to TRBJ2-1; D is perhaps TRBD1 (5 bases). CDR3 length equals 12 residues. The V end lost 3 bases, the J end lost 9 bases, and 9 bases lay between the germline ends. CDR3 amino acids: CASSFVQGEQFL. DNA for the CDR3: TGTGCCAGCAGTTTCGTTCAGGGTGAGCAGTTCCTC.